What follows are 25 T cell receptor beta chains derived from one specimen sequenced in a study of spatial heterogeneity in lung cancer. Points from the study as a whole: Expanded alpha and beta TCR counts within tumors tracked tumor mutation counts.

MiXCR was run by TCRdb on the 5' RACE reads, yielding one entry per CDR3 protein. The top ten hold 21% of the sample, which has about 100,000 distinct CDR3 sequences, approximately 4.4% seen once. Their specific antigens are unknown. Time point described: sample taken at primary tumor resection. The starting material was lung tumor tissue, obtained at surgery. The receptor source for this set is a male donor with early-stage non-small cell lung cancer.

This chain links TRBV5-1 with TRBJ2-5, with 8 bases identical to TRBD1. This CDR3 is 14 amino acids long. Trimming took 3 bases from V and 5 from J; bases not matched to a gene: 6. Germline V CDR1 and CDR2: SGHRS, YFSETQ. CDR3 sequence: CASSSQGQEETQYF. The DNA for the CDR3 is TGCGCCAGCAGCTCGCAGGGACAGGAGGAGACCCAGTACTTC.

This clonotype was found many times. The chain combines TRBV6-4 with TRBJ1-5; 11 bases align to TRBD1. The CDR3 contains 18 residues. Losses at the gene ends were 3 bases for V and 3 bases for J; bases not matched to a gene: 10. Germline CDR1 is MRHNA and CDR2 is SNTAGT. The DNA for the CDR3 is TGTGCCAGCAGTGATCAGGACAGGGGGCGCTTGGACAATCAGCCCCAGCATTTT. Protein: CASSDQDRGRLDNQPQHF.

This clonotype appeared many times. The CDR3 nucleotides read TGTGCCAGCAGATCCAATCAGGGTTACGAGCAGTACTTC. It specifies CASRSNQGYEQYF. The V and J genes are TRBV6-5 and TRBJ2-7; TRBD1 is a possible D gene (5 bases). The CDR3 is 13 residues long. CDR1 is MNHEY, CDR2 SVGAGI, per germline. V lost 6 bases to trimming and J lost 4 bases, with 13 bases between them.

This clonotype was picked up many times. The chain is built from TRBV28 and TRBJ2-4; D is undetermined. The length of the CDR3 is 13 residues. Trimming cost V 8 bases and J 2 bases, with 10 bases left between them. Germline V gives CDR1 MDHEN, CDR2 SYDVKM. CDR3 nucleotides: TGTGCCAGCGTCGGGTCTACCAAAAACATTCAGTACTTC. This gives the protein CASVGSTKNIQYF.

This clonotype occurred many times. The V gene is TRBV4-1, the J gene TRBJ2-5; no reliable D call. The CDR3 runs to 14 residues. Trimming took 0 bases from V and 1 from J, leaving 6 bases between them. Germline assignment: CDR1 MGHRA and CDR2 YSYEKL. This CDR3 reads CASSQDTSQETQYF. The CDR3 bases are TGCGCCAGCAGCCAAGATACCAGCCAAGAGACCCAGTACTTC.

There are a few counts of this clonotype. This chain uses TRBV6-1 with TRBJ1-1, with 12 positions matching TRBD1. The V gene end was trimmed by 1 base and the J gene end by 1 base; junction bases not matched to a gene: 10. CDR1 MNHNS and CDR2 SASEGT come from the germline V gene. The CDR3 runs 19 residues. CDR3 residues: CASSEVYWDRGPGNTEAFF. The CDR3 DNA sequence: TGTGCCAGCAGTGAAGTTTATTGGGACAGGGGGCCGGGGAACACTGAAGCTTTCTTT.

This clonotype was seen at least ten times. One end of the junction varies from germline; a read error may be responsible. This chain links TRBV14 with TRBJ2-1; TRBD2 agrees at 7 bases. CDR1 and CDR2 (germline): SGHDN, FVKESK. The CDR3 runs to 10 residues. The CDR3 region is CARTGLPHGF. CDR3 DNA: TGTGCCAGGACGGGACTACCCCATGGGTTC.

This clonotype was recorded at least ten times. The V and J genes are TRBV28 and TRBJ2-7; possible D gene TRBD1, 6 bases. Trimming took off 5 bases at V and 7 bases at J, with 15 bases between the two ends. Germline CDR1 is MDHEN and CDR2 is SYDVKM. This CDR3 is 13 amino acids long. The CDR3 reads CASSRDTLGEQYF. CDR3 coding DNA: TGTGCCAGCAGTCGGGACACTCTGGGGGAGCAGTACTTC.

This clonotype was observed at least ten times. The rearrangement links TRBV20-1 to TRBJ2-5, with D tentatively TRBD2 (5 bases). This CDR3 is 15 amino acids long. Trimming left V 0 bases short and J 1 base short, with 12 bases between. Germline V gene data show CDR1 as DFQATT and CDR2 as SNEGSKA (reference sequence). The CDR3: CSARDGKRFQETQYF. The CDR3 DNA sequence: TGCAGTGCTAGAGATGGAAAGCGGTTCCAAGAGACCCAGTACTTC.

This clonotype has a count of ten or more. The chain has TRBV14 and TRBJ2-2, with unresolved D. Germline loops: CDR1 SGHDN, CDR2 FVKESK. The V gene lost 6 bases and the J gene lost 3 bases, with 8 bases spanning the gap. This CDR3 contains 13 residues. The CDR3 reads CASRISHTGELFF. The CDR3 region has the DNA TGTGCCAGCAGAATTTCTCACACCGGGGAGCTGTTTTTT.

At least ten counts were recorded for this clonotype. The V call is TRBV7-6, the J call TRBJ2-7; 7 bases are a match to TRBD1. CDR3 length: 14 amino acids. The J segment lost 4 bases and the V segment lost 5 bases, leaving 8 bases of the junction unmatched. Germline-derived CDR1 and CDR2 are SGHVS and FNYEAQ. The CDR3 loop reads CASSHLTGVYEQYF. Written as DNA, the CDR3 is TGTGCCAGCAGCCATCTAACAGGGGTGTACGAGCAGTACTTC.

Many counts were recorded for this clonotype. The chain uses TRBV28 and TRBJ1-6; 7 bases are a match to TRBD1. Looked up from germline, CDR1 is MDHEN and CDR2 is SYDVKM. This CDR3 spans 14 amino acids. The trim removed 5 bases at V and 4 bases at J, leaving 2 bases unmatched. In nucleotides, the CDR3 is TGTGCCAGCAGTGACAGGGTTTATAATTCACCCCTCCACTTT. It specifies CASSDRVYNSPLHF.

This clonotype was seen at least ten times. CDR3 in amino acids: CASSAYGTDNEQFF. CDR3 DNA sequence: TGTGCCAGCAGTGCGTACGGGACAGACAATGAGCAGTTCTTC. The chain combines TRBV6-1 with TRBJ2-1, with 7 bases lining up with TRBD1. With 4 bases clipped from V and 5 bases from J, the junction kept 5 bases outside the gene matches. The V gene's germline CDR1 is MNHNS and CDR2 SASEGT. This CDR3 has 14 amino acids.

This clonotype has at least ten counts. This chain uses TRBV4-2 with TRBJ2-7; tentatively, D is TRBD1 (7 bases). The length of the CDR3 is 21 residues. V dropped 0 bases and J dropped 2 bases, with 29 bases sitting between them. The germline V gene has CDR1 LGHNA and CDR2 YNFKEQ. Here the CDR3 DNA reads TGTGCCAGCAGCCAAGAAGGACACCGGGGGACAGCGACACTACAACCCTACGAGCAGTACTTC. Translated: CASSQEGHRGTATLQPYEQYF.

This clonotype was recorded at least ten times. The chain recombines TRBV9 with TRBJ1-5; D not resolved. The V gene's germline CDR1 is SGDLS and CDR2 YYNGEE. The CDR3 runs to 14 residues. V was trimmed by 4 bases and J by 4 bases, leaving 12 bases between them. CDR3 protein: CASSPTSSNQPQHF. For the CDR3, the DNA is TGTGCCAGCAGCCCTACGTCCTCAAATCAGCCCCAGCATTTT.

This clonotype came up many times. The chain is built from TRBV4-1 and TRBJ1-2, with TRBD1 identical over 8 bases. Germline V gene sequence: CDR1 MGHRA, CDR2 YSYEKL. Trimming removed 3 bases from V and 3 bases from J; junction bases left unmatched: 3. This CDR3 comprises 14 residues. CDR3: CASSHPQGDYGYTF. The DNA of the CDR3 is TGCGCCAGCAGCCATCCACAGGGGGACTATGGCTACACCTTC.

This clonotype was found a few times. The V and J genes are TRBV6-1 and TRBJ1-1, with D unresolved. The CDR3 spans 14 residues. CDR1 is MNHNS and CDR2 is SASEGT in the germline V gene. V was pared by 4 bases and J by 3 bases, with 12 bases between. The CDR3 DNA sequence: TGTGCCAGCAGTGCTCCTCTATGGGACACTGAAGCTTTCTTT. Translation gives CASSAPLWDTEAFF.

At least ten counts were recorded for this clonotype. J is TRBJ1-1 and V is TRBV30, with 7 bases lining up with TRBD1. CDR1 GTSNPN and CDR2 SVGIG come from the germline V gene (reference sequence). The junction had 3 bases not matched to a gene; V was cut back by 0 bases and J by 5 bases. CDR3 length: 13 amino acids. The CDR3 protein is CAWSVGTATEAFF. The CDR3 region has the DNA TGTGCCTGGAGTGTCGGGACAGCGACTGAAGCTTTCTTT.

This clonotype was seen repeatedly, ten times or more. V gene TRBV27 combines with J gene TRBJ2-1; 7 nucleotides align to TRBD2. V trimming: 2 bases; J trimming: 7 bases; junction bases outside the gene matches: 8. Germline CDR1 and CDR2: MNHEY and SMNVEV (reference sequence). The CDR3 runs 15 residues. In DNA, the CDR3 is TGTGCCAGCAGTTTAGATACGGGGGGAAGGAATGAGCAGTTCTTC. It encodes CASSLDTGGRNEQFF.

Ten or more counts support this clonotype. The chain has TRBV4-2 and TRBJ2-2; D perhaps matches TRBD1 (6 bases). With 6 bases removed from V and 4 bases from J, the gap between germline ends came to 15 bases. The CDR3 sequence is 15 residues long. Germline assignment: CDR1 LGHNA and CDR2 YNFKEQ. The chain's CDR3 is CASRPIEGVTGELFF. The CDR3 DNA is TGTGCCAGCAGACCCATAGAGGGGGTCACCGGGGAGCTGTTTTTT.

This clonotype was counted ten times or more. This sequence joins TRBV5-1 and TRBJ1-1, with unresolved D. The CDR3 consists of 14 residues. CDR1 and CDR2 (germline): SGHRS, YFSETQ. Trimming removed 6 bases at V and 3 bases at J, with 15 bases between. CDR3 in amino acids: CASTLMNSHTEAFF. CDR3 sequence (DNA): TGCGCCAGCACTCTAATGAACAGCCACACTGAAGCTTTCTTT.

There are many counts of this clonotype. The genes are TRBV11-2 and TRBJ2-5; 7 bases are a match to TRBD1. Germline values: CDR1 SGHAT, CDR2 FQNNGV. The CDR3 is made up of 13 amino acids. The trim removed 6 bases at V and 4 bases at J, leaving 5 bases unmatched. This CDR3 is CASRRTGVETQYF. The CDR3 DNA sequence: TGTGCCAGCAGACGGACAGGAGTAGAGACCCAGTACTTC.

CDR3 sequence (DNA): TGTGCCAGCAGCCCACGCGACCATTACGAGCAGTACTTC. Residues: CASSPRDHYEQYF. The rearrangement links TRBV28 to TRBJ2-7; D is uncertain. The CDR3 sequence is 13 residues long. The germline V gene has CDR1 MDHEN and CDR2 SYDVKM. Trimming took off 6 bases at V and 4 bases at J, with 13 bases between the two ends. Drawing the rest from reference TRBV28 and TRBJ2-7, the complete variable domain is DVKVTQSSRYLVKRTGEKVFLECVQDMDHENMFWYRQDPGLGLRLIYFSYDVKMKEKGDIPEGYSVSREKKERFSLILESASTNQTSMYLCASSPRDHYEQYFGPGTRLTVT.

This clonotype was picked up many times. Since the CDR3 does not end with the conserved phenylalanine or tryptophan, this likely comes from a read error. The DNA is omitted, as the CDR3 cannot be located on it reliably, and the CDR3 follows TCRdb's listing. The chain recombines TRBV9 with TRBJ2-5. The CDR3 totals 10 residues, both ends included. Per germline, CDR1 SGDLS and CDR2 YYNGEE. CDR3 in amino acids: CASSVQTLRD.

This clonotype has a count of ten or more. This chain connects TRBV10-3 to TRBJ1-2, with TRBD1 matching over 8 bases. Germline V CDR1 and CDR2: ENHRY, SYGVKD. J was trimmed by 2 bases and V by 5 bases; bases with no gene match: 7. This CDR3 is 15 amino acids long. In nucleotides, the CDR3 is TGTGCCATCAGTCTCAAGACAGGGGTCAACTATGGCTACACCTTC. This codes for CAISLKTGVNYGYTF.